Listed below are T cell receptor beta chains from one sample, sequenced in a study of T cells in localized non-small cell lung cancer. The protocol was immunoSEQ multiplex PCR, while the TCRdb copy is restricted to in-frame clones and leaves out a portion. Of some 82,000 clones listed, around three quarters are singletons. Sequencing was performed on PBMCs, taken before any cancer treatment. These receptors came from a man aged 35 to 69 with stage II squamous cell lung carcinoma. The CDR3 runs from the conserved cysteine through the conserved F or W. The order of the fields is clone size, D gene, V gene, CDR3 length, J gene, CDR3 DNA, CDR3 protein. D genes are given only for firm matches. Some rows have no size entry. The others give once, few or many, or a class for an expanded clone.

once	TRBD2	TRBV28	15	TRBJ2-7	TGTGCCAGCAGTTTGGAGCGGGAGGGTGCATACGAGCAGTACTTC	CASSLEREGAYEQYF
-	-	TRBV7-2	13	TRBJ1-5	TGTGCCAGCAGCTTAGTTGCTGTCCAGCCCCAGCATTTT	CASSLVAVQPQHF
few	TRBD1	TRBV10-3	13	TRBJ2-3	TGTGCCATCGGACAGGCGGGCACAGATACGCAGTATTTT	CAIGQAGTDTQYF
-	-	TRBV5-1	14	TRBJ1-1	TGCGCCAGCAGCTTGGCAGAGGTGAACACTGAAGCTTTCTTT	CASSLAEVNTEAFF
-	-	TRBV6-5	14	TRBJ1-2	TGTGCCAGCAGGAACCCTGGACGGACCTATGGCTACACCTTC	CASRNPGRTYGYTF
-	-	TRBV5-5	17	TRBJ1-3	TGTGCCAGCAGCTTGACTCACGCGGGGACGTCAAAGGACACCATATATTTT	CASSLTHAGTSKDTIYF
-	-	TRBV9	15	TRBJ2-5	TGTGCCAGCAGCGCTTGGGGGCGCCTCGGAGAGACCCAGTACTTC	CASSAWGRLGETQYF
few	-	TRBV4-1	12	TRBJ1-1	TGCGCCAGCAGCCCGGAGGGAGCTGAAGCTTTCTTT	CASSPEGAEAFF
once	-	TRBV7-2	15	TRBJ1-5	TGTGCCAGCAGCTCTTTCGGACGGGTTAATCAGCCCCAGCATTTT	CASSSFGRVNQPQHF
few	TRBD2	TRBV7-3	14	TRBJ2-3	TGTGCCAGCAGCCCCCGACTAGCAACTGATACGCAGTATTTT	CASSPRLATDTQYF
-	-	TRBV2	13	TRBJ2-7	TGTGCCAGCACCTCGAACAGGTACTACGAGCAGTACTTC	CASTSNRYYEQYF
-	TRBD2	TRBV5-6	15	TRBJ2-1	TGTGCCAGCAGCGTGGGACTAGCGGGAGTCAATGAGCAGTTCTTC	CASSVGLAGVNEQFF
-	-	TRBV11-1	11	TRBJ1-4	TGTGCCAGCAGCTTAGCCGCATTGGGTAAATTT	CASSLAALGKF
-	-	TRBV4-3	16	TRBJ2-1	TGCGCCAGCAGCACGGAGGCGCAGGGGCGAAGCAATGAGCAGTTCTTC	CASSTEAQGRSNEQFF
-	-	TRBV29-1	16	TRBJ2-1	TGCAGCGTTGAGCCAGGGGTGAGAAGGGGTTACAATGAGCAGTTCTTC	CSVEPGVRRGYNEQFF
-	-	TRBV20-1	11	TRBJ2-7	TGCAGTGCGCCGAGGGGGTACGAGCAGTACTTC	CSAPRGYEQYF
-	-	TRBV6-6	15	TRBJ1-1	TGTGCCAGCAGTTACTCGGGGAGGATGAACACTGAAGCTTTCTTT	CASSYSGRMNTEAFF
-	TRBD1	TRBV6-5	13	TRBJ2-7	TGTGCCGCCGGACAGGGTCGTATTTACGAGCAGTACTTC	CAAGQGRIYEQYF
-	TRBD1	TRBV9	14	TRBJ1-6	TGTGCCAGCAGCCGGGACAGGCTGAATTCACCCCTCCACTTT	CASSRDRLNSPLHF
-	-	TRBV9	15	TRBJ2-5	TGTGCCAGCAGCTCCACGGACAGAAACCAAGAGACCCAGTACTTC	CASSSTDRNQETQYF
once	-	TRBV4-1	18	TRBJ2-1	TGCGCCAGCAGCCAAGAGGGGGGAGAAGGGGGCGGCTACAATGAGCAGTTCTTC	CASSQEGGEGGGYNEQFF
-	-	TRBV5-1	12	TRBJ1-2	TGCGCCAGCAGCTTGGGTCAGGGGAACTACACCTTC	CASSLGQGNYTF
-	-	TRBV2	12	TRBJ2-5	TGTGCCGGCCTAGGACAGCAAGAGACCCAGTACTTC	CAGLGQQETQYF
few	-	TRBV20-1	11	TRBJ1-2	TGCAGTGCTTCCGGAGGGGCTGGCTACACCTTC	CSASGGAGYTF
once	-	TRBV15	16	TRBJ1-1	TGTGCCACCAGCAGAGGAGAATTGGGGGGGTACACTGAAGCTTTCTTT	CATSRGELGGYTEAFF
once	TRBD2	TRBV11-3	14	TRBJ2-1	TGTGCCAGCAGCCCCCAGCGGGATCACAATGAGCAGTTCTTC	CASSPQRDHNEQFF
-	-	TRBV15	18	TRBJ2-6	TGTGCCACCAGCAGCCGACCCCATCGTCTAGCTGGGGCCAACGTCCTGACTTTC	CATSSRPHRLAGANVLTF
many	TRBD1	TRBV19	13	TRBJ1-2	TGTGCCAGTAGAGGGACAGGGGGCTATGGCTACACCTTC	CASRGTGGYGYTF
once	-	TRBV10-3	15	TRBJ1-5	TGTGCCATCAGGGAGGGGTTATATAGCAATCAGCCCCAGCATTTT	CAIREGLYSNQPQHF
-	-	TRBV5-4	13	TRBJ2-7	TGTGCCAGCAGCTCCGTAGGGGGGTACGAGCAGTACTTC	CASSSVGGYEQYF
few	-	TRBV19	14	TRBJ2-2	TGTGCCAGTAAGGACGAGACGAACACCGGGGAGCTGTTTTTT	CASKDETNTGELFF
-	-	TRBV5-5	15	TRBJ2-2	TGTGCCAGCAGCTTACAGAATTCGAACACCGGGGAGCTGTTTTTT	CASSLQNSNTGELFF
-	TRBD1	TRBV5-1	15	TRBJ1-1	TGCGCCAGCAGTCGGCGGACAGGTTCGAACACTGAAGCTTTCTTT	CASSRRTGSNTEAFF
-	-	TRBV2	13	TRBJ1-4	TGTGCCAGCAGCGATGCGGTGAATGAAAAACTGTTTTTT	CASSDAVNEKLFF
-	TRBD2	TRBV30	13	TRBJ2-7	TGTGCCTGGGCGGGGGGGCCCCCCTACGAGCAGTACTTC	CAWAGGPPYEQYF
once	-	TRBV27	15	TRBJ2-1	TGTGCCAGCAGTTTCGGCACCGCGTCCGCCTATGAGCAGTTCTTC	CASSFGTASAYEQFF
-	-	TRBV4-3	16	TRBJ1-1	TGCGCCAGCAGCCAAGATTTGTTCACAGAGAACACTGAAGCTTTCTTT	CASSQDLFTENTEAFF
few	TRBD1	TRBV5-5	18	TRBJ1-6	TGTGCCAGCAGATCCGGGACAGGGGGCAATTCCTATAATTCACCCCTCCACTTT	CASRSGTGGNSYNSPLHF
-	-	TRBV19	11	TRBJ2-2	TGTGCCAGTAGTCGAACCGGGGAGCTGTTTTTT	CASSRTGELFF
-	-	TRBV9	13	TRBJ2-5	TGTGCCAGCAGCCTTGCTGGGGGAGAGACCCAGTACTTC	CASSLAGGETQYF
-	TRBD2	TRBV5-1	19	TRBJ2-1	TGCGCCAGCAGGAGACAGGGAGGGACTAGCCTCAGCTCCTACAATGAGCAGTTCTTC	CASRRQGGTSLSSYNEQFF
-	TRBD1	TRBV19	15	TRBJ1-1	TGTGCCAGTAGTTTCGGGACAGGGATGAACACTGAAGCTTTCTTT	CASSFGTGMNTEAFF
few	TRBD1	TRBV10-1	15	TRBJ1-5	TGCGCCTGCAAGGGACAGGGGTTTGGCAATCAGCCCCAGCATTTT	CACKGQGFGNQPQHF
-	-	TRBV29-1	12	TRBJ2-7	TGCAGCGTTGGACAGACTCCCTACGAGCAGTACTTC	CSVGQTPYEQYF
-	-	TRBV2	16	TRBJ1-5	TGTGCCAGCAGTCAAAGGCAGACAGGTACCAATCAGCCCCAGCATTTT	CASSQRQTGTNQPQHF
many	-	TRBV7-9	14	TRBJ1-1	TGTGCCAGCAGCTTAGACAGGGTTCCTACTGAAGCTTTCTTT	CASSLDRVPTEAFF
-	-	TRBV6-6	15	TRBJ1-4	TGTGCCAGCAGTTACTCGAGTGGTAATAATGAAAAACTGTTTTTT	CASSYSSGNNEKLFF
-	-	TRBV5-4	13	TRBJ1-3	TGTGCCAGCAGCTTCAGCTCTGGAAACACCATATATTTT	CASSFSSGNTIYF
-	-	TRBV28	13	TRBJ2-7	TGTGCCAGCTCCCCAATCGAGTACGTCGAGCAGTACTTC	CASSPIEYVEQYF